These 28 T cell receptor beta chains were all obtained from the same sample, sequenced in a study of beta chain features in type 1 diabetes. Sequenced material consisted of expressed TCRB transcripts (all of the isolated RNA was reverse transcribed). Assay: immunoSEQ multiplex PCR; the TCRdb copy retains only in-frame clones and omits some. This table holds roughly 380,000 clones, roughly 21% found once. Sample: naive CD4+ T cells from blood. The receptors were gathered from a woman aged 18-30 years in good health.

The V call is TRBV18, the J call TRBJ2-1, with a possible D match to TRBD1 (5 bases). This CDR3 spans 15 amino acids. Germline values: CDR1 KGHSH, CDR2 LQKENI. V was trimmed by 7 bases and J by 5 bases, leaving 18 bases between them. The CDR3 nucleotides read TGTGCCAGCTTCGCACAGGCCTCTGGGGACAATGAGCAGTTCTTC. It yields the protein CASFAQASGDNEQFF. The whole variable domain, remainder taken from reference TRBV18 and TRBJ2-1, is NAGVMQNPRHLVRRRGQEARLRCSPMKGHSHVYWYRQLPEEGLKFMVYLQKENIIDESGMPKERFSAEFPKEGPSILRIQQVVRGDSAAYFCASFAQASGDNEQFFGPGTRLTVL.

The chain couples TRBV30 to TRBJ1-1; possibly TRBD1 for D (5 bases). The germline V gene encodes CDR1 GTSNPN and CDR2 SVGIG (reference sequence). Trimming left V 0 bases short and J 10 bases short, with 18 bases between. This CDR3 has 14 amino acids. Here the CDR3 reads CAWSVPPGLRRAFF. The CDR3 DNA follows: TGTGCCTGGAGTGTACCTCCAGGGCTTAGGCGAGCTTTCTTT.

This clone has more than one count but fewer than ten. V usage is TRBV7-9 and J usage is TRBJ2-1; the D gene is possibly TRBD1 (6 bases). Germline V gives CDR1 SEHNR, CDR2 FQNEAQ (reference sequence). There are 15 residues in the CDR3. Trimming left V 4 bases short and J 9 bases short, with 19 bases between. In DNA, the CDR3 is TGTGCCAGCAGCTACCCCCGGACAGCCGCTATTGAGCAGTTCTTC. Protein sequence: CASSYPRTAAIEQFF.

DNA of the CDR3: TGTGCCAGTAGTAAGGACAGGAGCTACGGTGAAGCTTTCTTT. Encoded protein: CASSKDRSYGEAFF. This sequence joins TRBV19 and TRBJ1-1; TRBD1 matches 7 bases. V was clipped by 4 bases and J by 7 bases; unmatched bases: 9. The CDR3 consists of 14 residues. The V gene's germline CDR1 is LNHDA and CDR2 SQIVND (reference sequence).

This CDR3 is CASSEVRGNEQFF. The CDR3 DNA reads TGTGCCAGCAGTGAAGTAAGAGGTAATGAGCAGTTCTTC. The chain is built from TRBV6-1 and TRBJ2-1; unclear D gene. The V end was cut by 1 base, the J end by 7 bases, with 8 bases between. The CDR3 spans 13 residues. Germline V gives CDR1 MNHNS, CDR2 SASEGT.

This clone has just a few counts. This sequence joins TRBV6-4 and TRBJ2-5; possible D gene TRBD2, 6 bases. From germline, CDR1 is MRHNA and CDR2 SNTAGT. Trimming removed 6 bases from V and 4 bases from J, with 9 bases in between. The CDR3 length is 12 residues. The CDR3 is CASRLGGETQYF. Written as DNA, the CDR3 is TGTGCCAGCAGGCTGGGGGGAGAGACCCAGTACTTC.

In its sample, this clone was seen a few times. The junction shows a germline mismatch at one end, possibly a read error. CDR3 in DNA: TGTGCTAGCAGCTTGCGGGGCCGCGTGGAAGAGACCCAGTACTTC. Residues: CASSLRGRVEETQYF. V is TRBV7-7 and J is TRBJ2-5, with D tentatively TRBD2 (6 bases). Germline values: CDR1 SSHAT, CDR2 FNYEAQ (reference sequence). The CDR3 spans 15 residues.

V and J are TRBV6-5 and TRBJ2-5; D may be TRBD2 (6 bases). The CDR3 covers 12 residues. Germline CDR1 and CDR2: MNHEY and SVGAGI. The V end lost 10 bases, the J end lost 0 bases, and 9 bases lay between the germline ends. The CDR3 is CATSGYQETQYF. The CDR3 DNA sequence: TGTGCCACCAGCGGGTACCAAGAGACCCAGTACTTC.

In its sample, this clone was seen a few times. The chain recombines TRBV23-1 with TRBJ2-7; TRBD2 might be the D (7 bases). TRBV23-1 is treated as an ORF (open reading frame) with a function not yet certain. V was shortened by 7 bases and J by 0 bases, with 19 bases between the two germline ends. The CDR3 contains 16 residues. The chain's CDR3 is CASTNSRAGASYEQYF. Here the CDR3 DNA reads TGCGCCAGCACCAACTCCCGGGCGGGGGCCTCCTACGAGCAGTACTTC.

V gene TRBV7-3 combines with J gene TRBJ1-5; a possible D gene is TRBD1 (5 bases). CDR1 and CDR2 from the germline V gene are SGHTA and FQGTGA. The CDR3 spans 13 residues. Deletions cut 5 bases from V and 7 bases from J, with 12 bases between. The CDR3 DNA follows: TGTGCCAGCAGCCTAGGGGTGAGCCAGCCCCAGCATTTT. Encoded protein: CASSLGVSQPQHF.

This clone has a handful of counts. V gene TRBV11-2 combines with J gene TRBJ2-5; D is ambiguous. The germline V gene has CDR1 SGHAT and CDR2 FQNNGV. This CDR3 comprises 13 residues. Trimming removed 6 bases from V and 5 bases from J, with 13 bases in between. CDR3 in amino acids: CASRSLRFETQYF. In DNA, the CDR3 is TGTGCCAGCAGGTCCTTACGGTTCGAGACCCAGTACTTC.

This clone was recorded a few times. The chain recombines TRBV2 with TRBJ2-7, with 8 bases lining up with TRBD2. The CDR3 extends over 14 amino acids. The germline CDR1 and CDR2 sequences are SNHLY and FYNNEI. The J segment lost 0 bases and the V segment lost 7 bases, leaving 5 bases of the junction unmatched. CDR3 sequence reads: CASKISGASYEQYF. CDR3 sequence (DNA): TGTGCCAGCAAAATTAGCGGGGCCTCCTACGAGCAGTACTTC.

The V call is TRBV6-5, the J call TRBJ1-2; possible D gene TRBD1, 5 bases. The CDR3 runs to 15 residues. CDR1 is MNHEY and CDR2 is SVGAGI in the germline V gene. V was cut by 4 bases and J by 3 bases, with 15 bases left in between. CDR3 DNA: TGTGCCAGCAGTTCTCCTGGACAAGGCGACTATGGCTACACCTTC. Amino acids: CASSSPGQGDYGYTF.

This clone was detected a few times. For the CDR3, the DNA is TGTGCCTGGAGTTTTAGCGGGAGGGAAGAGCAGTACTTC. Protein product: CAWSFSGREEQYF. The gene calls are TRBV30 and TRBJ2-7, with TRBD2 matching 11 bases. The CDR3 sequence is 13 residues long. From germline, CDR1 is GTSNPN and CDR2 SVGIG (reference sequence). V lost 2 bases and J lost 7; bases outside the gene matches: 4.

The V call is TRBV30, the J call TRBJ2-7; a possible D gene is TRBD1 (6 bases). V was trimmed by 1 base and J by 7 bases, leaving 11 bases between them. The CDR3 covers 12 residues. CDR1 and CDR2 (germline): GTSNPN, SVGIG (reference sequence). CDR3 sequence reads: CAWSEQGWEQYF. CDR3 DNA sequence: TGTGCCTGGAGTGAACAGGGTTGGGAGCAGTACTTC.

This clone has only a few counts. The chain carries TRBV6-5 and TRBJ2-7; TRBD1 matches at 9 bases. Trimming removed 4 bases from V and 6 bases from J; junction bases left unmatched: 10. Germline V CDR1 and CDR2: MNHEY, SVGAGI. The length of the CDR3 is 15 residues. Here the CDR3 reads CASSSSGTGSLEQYF. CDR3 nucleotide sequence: TGTGCCAGCAGTTCCTCCGGGACAGGGAGTCTCGAGCAGTACTTC.

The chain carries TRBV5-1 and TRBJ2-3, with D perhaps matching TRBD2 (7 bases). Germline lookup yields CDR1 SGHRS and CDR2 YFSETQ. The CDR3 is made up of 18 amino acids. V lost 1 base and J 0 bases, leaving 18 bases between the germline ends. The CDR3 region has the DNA TGCGCCAGCAGCTTGCCGGGCGGGGGCCTTCCGAGCACAGATACGCAGTATTTT. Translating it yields CASSLPGGGLPSTDTQYF.

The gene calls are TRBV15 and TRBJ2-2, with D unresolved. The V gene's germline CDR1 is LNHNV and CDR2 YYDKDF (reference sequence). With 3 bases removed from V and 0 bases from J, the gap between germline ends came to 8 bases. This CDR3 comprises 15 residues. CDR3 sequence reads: CATSRGTTNTGELFF. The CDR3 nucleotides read TGTGCCACCAGCAGGGGCACCACGAACACCGGGGAGCTGTTTTTT.

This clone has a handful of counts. CDR3 loop: CASSQELAGGPNTGELFF. The DNA for the CDR3 is TGTGCCAGCAGCCAAGAACTAGCGGGAGGGCCGAACACCGGGGAGCTGTTTTTT. The chain couples TRBV4-2 to TRBJ2-2; 13 positions agree with TRBD2. The CDR3 sequence is 18 residues long. Germline-derived CDR1 and CDR2 are LGHNA and YNFKEQ. With 0 bases clipped from V and 0 bases from J, the junction kept 1 base outside the gene matches.

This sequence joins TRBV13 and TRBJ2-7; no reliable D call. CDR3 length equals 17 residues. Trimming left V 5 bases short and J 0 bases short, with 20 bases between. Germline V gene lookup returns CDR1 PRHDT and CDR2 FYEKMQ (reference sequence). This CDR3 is CASSGRMGHESSYEQYF. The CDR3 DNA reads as TGTGCCAGCAGCGGTCGAATGGGCCATGAAAGCTCCTACGAGCAGTACTTC.

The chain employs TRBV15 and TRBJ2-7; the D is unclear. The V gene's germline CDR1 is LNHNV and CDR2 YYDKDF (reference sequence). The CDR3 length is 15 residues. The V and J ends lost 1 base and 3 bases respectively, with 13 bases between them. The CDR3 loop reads CATSRGGSGRYEQYF. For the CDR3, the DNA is TGTGCCACCAGCAGAGGAGGATCTGGCCGCTACGAGCAGTACTTC.

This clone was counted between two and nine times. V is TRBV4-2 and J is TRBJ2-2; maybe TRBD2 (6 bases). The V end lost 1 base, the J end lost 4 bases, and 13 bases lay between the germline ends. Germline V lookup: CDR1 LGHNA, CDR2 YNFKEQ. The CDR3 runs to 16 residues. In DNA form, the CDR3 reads TGTGCCAGCAGCCAAGTGAAGGGAGGTGCCACCGGGGAGCTGTTTTTT. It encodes CASSQVKGGATGELFF.

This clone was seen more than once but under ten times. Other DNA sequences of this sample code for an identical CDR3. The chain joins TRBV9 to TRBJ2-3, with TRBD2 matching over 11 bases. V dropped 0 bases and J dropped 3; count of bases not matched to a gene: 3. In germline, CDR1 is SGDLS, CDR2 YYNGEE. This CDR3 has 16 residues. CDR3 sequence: CASSVVAGGRTDTQYF. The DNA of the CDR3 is TGTGCCAGCAGCGTAGTAGCGGGGGGGCGGACAGATACGCAGTATTTT. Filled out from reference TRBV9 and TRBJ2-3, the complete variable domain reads DSGVTQTPKHLITATGQRVTLRCSPRSGDLSVYWYQQSLDQGLQFLIQYYNGEERAKGNILERFSAQQFPDLHSELNLSSLELGDSALYFCASSVVAGGRTDTQYFGPGTRLTVL.

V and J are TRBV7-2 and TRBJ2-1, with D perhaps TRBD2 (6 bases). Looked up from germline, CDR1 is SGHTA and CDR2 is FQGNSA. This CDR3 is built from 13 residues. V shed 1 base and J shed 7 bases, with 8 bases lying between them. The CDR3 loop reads CASSLGAGNEQFF. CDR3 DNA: TGTGCCAGCAGCTTAGGGGCGGGGAATGAGCAGTTCTTC.

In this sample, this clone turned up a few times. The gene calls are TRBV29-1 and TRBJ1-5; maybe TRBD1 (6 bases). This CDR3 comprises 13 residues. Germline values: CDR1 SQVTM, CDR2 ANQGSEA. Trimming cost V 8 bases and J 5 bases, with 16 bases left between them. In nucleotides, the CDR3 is TGCAGCCCCGAGAAGGCAGGGGATCAGCCCCAGCATTTT. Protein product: CSPEKAGDQPQHF. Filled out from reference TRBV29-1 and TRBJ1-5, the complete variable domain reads SAVISQKPSRDICQRGTSLTIQCQVDSQVTMMFWYRQQPGQSLTLIATANQGSEATYESGFVIDKFPISRPNLTFSTLTVSNMSPEDSSIYLCSPEKAGDQPQHFGDGTRLSIL.

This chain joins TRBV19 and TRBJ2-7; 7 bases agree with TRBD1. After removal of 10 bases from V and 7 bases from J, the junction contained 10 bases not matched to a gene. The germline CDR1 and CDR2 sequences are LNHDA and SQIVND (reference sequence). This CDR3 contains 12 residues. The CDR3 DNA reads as TGTGCCAAACGGGACAGCCCTACGGAGCAGTACTTC. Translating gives CAKRDSPTEQYF.

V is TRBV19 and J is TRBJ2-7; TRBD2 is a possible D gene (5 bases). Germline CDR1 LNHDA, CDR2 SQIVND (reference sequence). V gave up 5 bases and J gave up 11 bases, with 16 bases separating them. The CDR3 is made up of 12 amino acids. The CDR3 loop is CASSPGNGAEYF. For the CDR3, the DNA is TGTGCCAGTAGTCCCGGGAACGGCGCCGAGTACTTC.

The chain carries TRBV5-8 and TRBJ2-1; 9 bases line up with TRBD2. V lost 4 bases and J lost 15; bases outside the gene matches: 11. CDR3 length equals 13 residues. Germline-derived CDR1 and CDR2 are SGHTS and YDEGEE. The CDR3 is CASSPYAGGSRFF. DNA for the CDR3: TGTGCCAGCAGCCCTTACGCGGGGGGGTCTCGGTTCTTC. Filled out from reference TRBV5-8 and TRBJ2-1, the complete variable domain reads EAGVTQSPTHLIKTRGQQATLRCSPISGHTSVYWYQQALGLGLQFLLWYDEGEERNRGNFPPRFSGRQFPNYSSELNVNALELEDSALYLCASSPYAGGSRFFGPGTRLTVL.